The 5 T cell receptor beta chains listed next were all sequenced from one sample in a study of molecular identifiers for immune sequencing clone quantification. TCRdb processed the PCR reads anew with MiXCR; each CDR3 protein has one entry. Here the sample spans 460,000 or so distinct CDR3 sequences, roughly 23% being singletons. The sequenced sample was naive CD8+ T cells from blood, with Jurkat cell RNA spiked in. Subset given: FACS-sorted CD8+CD4-CCR7+CD45RA+ naive T cells. The receptors here all came from a human donor in good health. Some libraries in this study had Jurkat cell RNA spiked in.

To note about this clonotype: This sequence may be a read error, since a much larger clone differs from it by one base. Since no conserved phenylalanine or tryptophan closes the CDR3, a read error is the likely cause. The chain's CDR3 is CASTHVSTGVETQYS. The CDR3 region has the DNA TGTGCCAGCACCCATGTCTCGACAGGGGTAGAGACCCAGTACTCC. The V and J genes are TRBV12-3 or TRBV12-4 and TRBJ2-5, with 8 bases lining up with TRBD1. The CDR3 covers 15 residues. J gave up 4 bases and V 7 bases, and 11 bases lay outside the gene matches.

This clonotype has a handful of counts. The V call is TRBV19, the J call TRBJ2-2, with D hard to call. The CDR3 loop spans 15 amino acids. With 7 bases removed from V and 4 bases from J, the gap between germline ends came to 16 bases. CDR1 is LNHDA and CDR2 is SQIVND in the germline V gene (reference sequence). CDR3 coding DNA: TGTGCCAGTACCCCCGGTTTGCGGAGCACCGGGGAGCTGTTTTTT. It yields the protein CASTPGLRSTGELFF.

Many counts were recorded for this clonotype. The rearrangement links TRBV6-2 or TRBV6-3 to TRBJ1-1; D might be TRBD1 (6 bases). V was pared by 2 bases and J by 2 bases, with 9 bases between. Germline CDR1 reads MNHEY; CDR2 reads SVGEGT. There are 14 residues in the CDR3. CDR3 sequence reads: CASSYGTPNTEAFF. The CDR3 bases are TGTGCCAGCAGTTACGGGACACCAAACACTGAAGCTTTCTTT.

The chain has TRBV29-1 and TRBJ1-3; TRBD1 matches 8 bases. The germline V gene has CDR1 SQVTM and CDR2 ANQGSEA. This CDR3 spans 16 amino acids. The trim removed 0 bases at V and 1 base at J, leaving 5 bases unmatched. CDR3 residues: CSVEEDREMSGNTIYF. In nucleotides, the CDR3 is TGCAGCGTTGAAGAGGACAGGGAAATGTCTGGAAACACCATATATTTT.

The CDR3 nucleotides are TGTGCCAGCAGCTTAGATCCGGGGTATGGGGCGAGCTCCTACGAGCAGTACTTC. It codes for CASSLDPGYGASSYEQYF. V usage is TRBV11-2 and J usage is TRBJ2-7, with D perhaps assigned TRBD1 or TRBD2 (5 bases each). V was trimmed by 0 bases and J by 0 bases, leaving 18 bases between them. Germline-derived CDR1 and CDR2 are SGHAT and FQNNGV. This CDR3 has 18 amino acids.